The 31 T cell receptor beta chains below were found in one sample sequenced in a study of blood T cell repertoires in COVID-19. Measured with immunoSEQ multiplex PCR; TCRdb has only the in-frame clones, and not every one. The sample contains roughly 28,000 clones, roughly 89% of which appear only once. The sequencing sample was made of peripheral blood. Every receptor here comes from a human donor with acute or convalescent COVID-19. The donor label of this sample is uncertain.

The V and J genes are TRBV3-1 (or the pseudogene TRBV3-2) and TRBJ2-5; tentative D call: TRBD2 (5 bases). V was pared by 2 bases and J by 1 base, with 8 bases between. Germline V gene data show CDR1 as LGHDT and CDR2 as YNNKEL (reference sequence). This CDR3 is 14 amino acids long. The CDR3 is CASSQYGGQETQYF. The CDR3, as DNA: TGTGCCAGCAGCCAATACGGAGGCCAAGAGACCCAGTACTTC.

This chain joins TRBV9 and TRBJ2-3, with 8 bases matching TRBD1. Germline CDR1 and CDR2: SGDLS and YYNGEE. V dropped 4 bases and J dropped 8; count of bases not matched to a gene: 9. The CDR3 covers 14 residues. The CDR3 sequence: CASSRGTGQGTQYF. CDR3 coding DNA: TGTGCCAGCAGCCGCGGGACAGGTCAGGGTACGCAGTATTTT.

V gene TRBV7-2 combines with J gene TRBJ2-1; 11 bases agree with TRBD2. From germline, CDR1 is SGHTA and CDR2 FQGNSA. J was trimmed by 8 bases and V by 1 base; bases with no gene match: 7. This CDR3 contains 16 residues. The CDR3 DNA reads TGTGCCAGCAGCTTAGGGCTAGCGGGGGGTTTGTATGAGCAGTTCTTC. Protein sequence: CASSLGLAGGLYEQFF.

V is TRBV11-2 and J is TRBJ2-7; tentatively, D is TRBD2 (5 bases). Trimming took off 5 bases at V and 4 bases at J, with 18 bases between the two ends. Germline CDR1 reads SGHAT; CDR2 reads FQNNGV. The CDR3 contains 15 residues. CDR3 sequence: CASSVSSSSVYEQYF. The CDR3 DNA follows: TGTGCCAGCAGCGTATCTAGCAGTTCGGTTTACGAGCAGTACTTC.

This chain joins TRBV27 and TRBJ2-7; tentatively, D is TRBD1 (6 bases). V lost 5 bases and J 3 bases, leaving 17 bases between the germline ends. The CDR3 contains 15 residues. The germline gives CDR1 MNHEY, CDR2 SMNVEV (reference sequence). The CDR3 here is CASSPRQATLYEQYF. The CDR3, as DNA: TGTGCCAGCAGTCCTAGACAGGCGACCCTCTACGAGCAGTACTTC.

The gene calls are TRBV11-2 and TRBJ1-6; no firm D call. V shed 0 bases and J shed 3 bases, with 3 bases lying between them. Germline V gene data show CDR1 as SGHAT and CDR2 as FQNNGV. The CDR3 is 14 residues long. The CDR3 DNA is TGTGCCAGCAGCTTAGACAACTATAATTCACCCCTCCACTTT. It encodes CASSLDNYNSPLHF. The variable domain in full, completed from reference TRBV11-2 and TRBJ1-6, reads EAGVAQSPRYKIIEKRQSVAFWCNPISGHATLYWYQQILGQGPKLLIQFQNNGVVDDSQLPKDRFSAERLKGVDSTLKIQPAKLEDSAVYLCASSLDNYNSPLHFGNGTRLTVT.

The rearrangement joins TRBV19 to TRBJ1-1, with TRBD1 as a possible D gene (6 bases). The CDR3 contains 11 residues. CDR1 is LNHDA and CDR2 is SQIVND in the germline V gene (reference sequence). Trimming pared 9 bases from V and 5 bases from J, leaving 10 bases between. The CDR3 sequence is CASGQWTEAFF. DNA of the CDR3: TGTGCCAGCGGACAGTGGACTGAAGCTTTCTTT.

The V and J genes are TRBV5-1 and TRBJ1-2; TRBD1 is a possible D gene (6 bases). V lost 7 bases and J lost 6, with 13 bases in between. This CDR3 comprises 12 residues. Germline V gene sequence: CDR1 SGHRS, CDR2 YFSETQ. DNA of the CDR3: TGCGCCAGCCGCCAGGGGCACGATGGCTACACCTTC. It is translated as CASRQGHDGYTF.

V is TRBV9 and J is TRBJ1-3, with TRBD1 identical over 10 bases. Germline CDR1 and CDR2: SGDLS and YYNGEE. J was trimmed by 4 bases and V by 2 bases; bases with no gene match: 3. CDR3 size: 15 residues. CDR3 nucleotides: TGTGCCAGCAGCGTCGGGACAGGGGTAGGAAACACCATATATTTT. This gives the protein CASSVGTGVGNTIYF. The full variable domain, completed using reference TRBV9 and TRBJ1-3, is DSGVTQTPKHLITATGQRVTLRCSPRSGDLSVYWYQQSLDQGLQFLIQYYNGEERAKGNILERFSAQQFPDLHSELNLSSLELGDSALYFCASSVGTGVGNTIYFGEGSWLTVV.

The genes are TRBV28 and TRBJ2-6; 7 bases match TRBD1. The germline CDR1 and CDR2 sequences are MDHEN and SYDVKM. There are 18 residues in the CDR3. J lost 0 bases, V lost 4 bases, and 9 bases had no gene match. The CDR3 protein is CASSSTGRLVSGANVLTF. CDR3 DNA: TGTGCCAGCAGTTCGACAGGGAGACTTGTCTCTGGGGCCAACGTCCTGACTTTC.

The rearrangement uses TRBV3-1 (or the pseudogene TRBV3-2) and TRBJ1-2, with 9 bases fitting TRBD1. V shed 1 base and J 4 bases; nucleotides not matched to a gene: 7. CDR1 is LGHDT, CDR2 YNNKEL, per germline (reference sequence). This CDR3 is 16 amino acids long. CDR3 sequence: CASSQGRQGGPYGYTF. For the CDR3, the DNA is TGTGCCAGCAGCCAAGGCCGACAGGGGGGGCCCTATGGCTACACCTTC.

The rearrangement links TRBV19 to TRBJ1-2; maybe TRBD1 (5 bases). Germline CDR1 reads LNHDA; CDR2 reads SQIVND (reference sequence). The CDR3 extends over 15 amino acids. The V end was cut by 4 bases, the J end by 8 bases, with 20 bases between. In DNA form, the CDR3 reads TGTGCCAGTAGTACCATCAGGGTGGGCATCATAGGCTACACCTTC. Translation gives CASSTIRVGIIGYTF.

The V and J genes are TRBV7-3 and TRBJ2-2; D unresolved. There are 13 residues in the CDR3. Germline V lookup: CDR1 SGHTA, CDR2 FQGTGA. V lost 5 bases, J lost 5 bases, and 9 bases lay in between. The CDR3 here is CASSPLKTGELFF. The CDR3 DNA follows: TGTGCCAGCAGCCCCTTAAAAACCGGGGAGCTGTTTTTT.

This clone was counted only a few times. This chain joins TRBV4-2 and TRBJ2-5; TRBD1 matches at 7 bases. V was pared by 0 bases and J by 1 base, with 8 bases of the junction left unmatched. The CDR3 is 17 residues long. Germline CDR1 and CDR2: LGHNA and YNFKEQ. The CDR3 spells CASSQDGGQKIQETQYF. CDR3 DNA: TGTGCCAGCAGCCAAGATGGGGGACAGAAGATCCAAGAGACCCAGTACTTC.

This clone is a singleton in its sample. CDR3 region: CASSGSTSGGHTQYF. CDR3 in DNA: TGTGCCAGTAGTGGAAGTACTAGCGGGGGTCATACGCAGTATTTT. This rearrangement joins TRBV19 to TRBJ2-3; 11 bases line up with TRBD2. Germline CDR1 is LNHDA and CDR2 is SQIVND (reference sequence). The CDR3 is made up of 15 amino acids. With 5 bases clipped from V and 7 bases from J, the junction kept 8 bases outside the gene matches.

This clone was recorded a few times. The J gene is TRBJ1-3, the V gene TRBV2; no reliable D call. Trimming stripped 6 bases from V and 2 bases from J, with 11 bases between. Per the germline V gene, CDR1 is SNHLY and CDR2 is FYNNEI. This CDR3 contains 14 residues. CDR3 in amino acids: CASSNSITGNTIYF. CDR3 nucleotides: TGTGCCAGCAGCAACTCAATAACTGGAAACACCATATATTTT.

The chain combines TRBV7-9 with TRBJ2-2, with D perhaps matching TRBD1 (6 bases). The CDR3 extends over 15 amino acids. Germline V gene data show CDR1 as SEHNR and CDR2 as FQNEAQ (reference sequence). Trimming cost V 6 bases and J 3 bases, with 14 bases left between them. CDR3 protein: CASRPNRVYTGELFF. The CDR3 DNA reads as TGTGCCAGCAGGCCCAACAGGGTGTACACCGGGGAGCTGTTTTTT.

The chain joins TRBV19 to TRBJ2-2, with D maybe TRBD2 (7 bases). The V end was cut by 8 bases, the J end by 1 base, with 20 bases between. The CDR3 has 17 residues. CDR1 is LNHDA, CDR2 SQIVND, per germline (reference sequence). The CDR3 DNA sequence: TGTGCCAGTTGTTGCCAGCGGGACAATAGGAACACCGGGGAGCTGTTTTTT. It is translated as CASCCQRDNRNTGELFF.

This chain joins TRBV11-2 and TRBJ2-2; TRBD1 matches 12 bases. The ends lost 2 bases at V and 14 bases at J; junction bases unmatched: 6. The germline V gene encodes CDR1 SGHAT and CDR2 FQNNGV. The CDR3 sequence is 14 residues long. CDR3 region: CASSLLRDRGPLFF. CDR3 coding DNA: TGTGCCAGCAGCTTACTACGGGACAGGGGGCCTCTGTTTTTT.

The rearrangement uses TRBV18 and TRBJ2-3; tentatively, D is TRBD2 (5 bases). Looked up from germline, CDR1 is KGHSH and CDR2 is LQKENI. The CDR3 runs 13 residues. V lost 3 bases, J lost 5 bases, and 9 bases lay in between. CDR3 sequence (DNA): TGTGCCAGCTCACCCAACGCGGGAGATACGCAGTATTTT. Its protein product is CASSPNAGDTQYF.

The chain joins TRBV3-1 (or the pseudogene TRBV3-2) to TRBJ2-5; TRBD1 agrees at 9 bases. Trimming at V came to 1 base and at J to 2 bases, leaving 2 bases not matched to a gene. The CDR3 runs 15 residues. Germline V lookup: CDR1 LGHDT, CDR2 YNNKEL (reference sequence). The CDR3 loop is CASSQADRGQETQYF. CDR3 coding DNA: TGTGCCAGCAGCCAAGCGGACAGGGGTCAAGAGACCCAGTACTTC.

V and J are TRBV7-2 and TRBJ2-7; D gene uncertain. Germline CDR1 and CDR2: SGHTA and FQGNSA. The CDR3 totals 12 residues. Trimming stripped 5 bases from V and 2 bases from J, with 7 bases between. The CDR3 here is CASSPSPYEQYF. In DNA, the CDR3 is TGTGCCAGCAGCCCGTCCCCCTACGAGCAGTACTTC. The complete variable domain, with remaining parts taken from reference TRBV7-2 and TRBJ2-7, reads GAGVSQSPSNKVTEKGKDVELRCDPISGHTALYWYRQSLGQGLEFLIYFQGNSAPDKSGLPSDRFSAERTGGSVSTLTIQRTQQEDSAVYLCASSPSPYEQYFGPGTRLTVT.

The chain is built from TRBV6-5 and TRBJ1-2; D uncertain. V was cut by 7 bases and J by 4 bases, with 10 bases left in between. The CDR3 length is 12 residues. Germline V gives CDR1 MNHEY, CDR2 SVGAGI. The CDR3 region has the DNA TGTGCCAGCAATGGACTTAGCTATGGCTACACCTTC. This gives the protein CASNGLSYGYTF.

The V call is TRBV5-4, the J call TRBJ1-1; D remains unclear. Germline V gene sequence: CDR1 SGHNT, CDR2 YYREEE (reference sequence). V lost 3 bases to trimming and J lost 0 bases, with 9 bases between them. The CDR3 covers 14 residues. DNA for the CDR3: TGTGCCAGCAGCTCACGCCGAGTGAACACTGAAGCTTTCTTT. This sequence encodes CASSSRRVNTEAFF.

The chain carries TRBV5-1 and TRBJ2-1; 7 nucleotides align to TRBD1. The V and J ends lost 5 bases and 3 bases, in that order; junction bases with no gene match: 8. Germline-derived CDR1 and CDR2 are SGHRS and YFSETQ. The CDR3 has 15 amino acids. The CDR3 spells CASRPGTVGYNEQFF. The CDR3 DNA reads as TGCGCCAGCAGGCCAGGGACAGTCGGCTACAATGAGCAGTTCTTC.

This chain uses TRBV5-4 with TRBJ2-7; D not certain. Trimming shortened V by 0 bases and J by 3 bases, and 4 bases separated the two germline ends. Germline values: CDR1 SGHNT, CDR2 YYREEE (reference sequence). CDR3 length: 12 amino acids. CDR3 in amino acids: CASSLVGYEQYF. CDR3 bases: TGTGCCAGCAGCTTGGTCGGCTACGAGCAGTACTTC.

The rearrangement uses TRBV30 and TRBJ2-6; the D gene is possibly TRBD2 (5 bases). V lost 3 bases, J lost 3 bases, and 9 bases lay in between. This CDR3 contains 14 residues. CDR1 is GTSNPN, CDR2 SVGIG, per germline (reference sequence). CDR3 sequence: CAWSLRGGANVLTF. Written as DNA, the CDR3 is TGTGCCTGGAGCCTCCGGGGTGGGGCCAACGTCCTGACTTTC.

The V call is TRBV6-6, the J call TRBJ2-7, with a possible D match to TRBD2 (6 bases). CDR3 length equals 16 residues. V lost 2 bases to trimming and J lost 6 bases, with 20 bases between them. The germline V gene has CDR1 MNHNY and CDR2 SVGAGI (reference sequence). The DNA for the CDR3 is TGTGCCAGCAGTTACCGGGATACGGGCGCCGGGGGCGAGCAGTACTTC. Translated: CASSYRDTGAGGEQYF.

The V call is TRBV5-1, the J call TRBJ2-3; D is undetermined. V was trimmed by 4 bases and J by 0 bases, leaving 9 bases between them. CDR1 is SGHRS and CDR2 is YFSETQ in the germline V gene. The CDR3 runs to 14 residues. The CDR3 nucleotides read TGCGCCAGCAGCCGTGACACCAGCACAGATACGCAGTATTTT. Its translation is CASSRDTSTDTQYF.

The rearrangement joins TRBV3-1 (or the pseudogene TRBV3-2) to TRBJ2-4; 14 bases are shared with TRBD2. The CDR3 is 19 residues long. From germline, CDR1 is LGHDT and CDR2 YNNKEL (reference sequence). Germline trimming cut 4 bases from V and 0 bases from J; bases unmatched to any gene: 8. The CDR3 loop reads CASSRGTSGSQLAKNIQYF. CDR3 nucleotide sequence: TGTGCCAGCAGCCGCGGGACTAGCGGGAGCCAACTAGCCAAAAACATTCAGTACTTC.

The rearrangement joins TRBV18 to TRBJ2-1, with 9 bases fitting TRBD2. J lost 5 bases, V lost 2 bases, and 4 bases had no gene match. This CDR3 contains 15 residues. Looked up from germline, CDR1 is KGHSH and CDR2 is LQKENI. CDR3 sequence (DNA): TGTGCCAGCTCACCAAGCGGGGGGCCGAACAATGAGCAGTTCTTC. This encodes CASSPSGGPNNEQFF.